This T cell receptor beta chain was observed in a study of identical twins. This CDR3 has 12 residues. The germline V gene has CDR1 MNHEY and CDR2 SVGAGI. Trimming stripped 4 bases from V and 7 bases from J, with 8 bases between. This clonotype has only a few counts. Its antigen is still unknown. TCRdb redid the calling of the 5' RACE reads with MiXCR, one entry per CDR3 protein. The sample has roughly 220,000 distinct CDR3 sequences, approximately 7.1% seen once. Study conclusions and caveats: Twin sharing of out-of-frame TCR alpha was underestimated by models in monozygotic pairs. Invariant MAIT and iNKT cells are populations that could partly confound zero-insertion analyses.

Separately, the same data were catalogued under a study of T cells expressing NK-cell markers. This second report adds: Dominant NKG2C+ clonotypes were found to form about 1.0-7.5% of CD8+ T cells in over five donors.

This chain uses TRBV6-5 with TRBJ2-1; D gene ambiguous. The TCR sequence derives from a woman aged 18-30 years in good health. The sequenced sample was CD8+ T cells sorted from blood. The CDR3 region has the DNA TGTGCCAGCAGTTCAAGGCTAAATGAGCAGTTCTTC. It translates to CASSSRLNEQFF.